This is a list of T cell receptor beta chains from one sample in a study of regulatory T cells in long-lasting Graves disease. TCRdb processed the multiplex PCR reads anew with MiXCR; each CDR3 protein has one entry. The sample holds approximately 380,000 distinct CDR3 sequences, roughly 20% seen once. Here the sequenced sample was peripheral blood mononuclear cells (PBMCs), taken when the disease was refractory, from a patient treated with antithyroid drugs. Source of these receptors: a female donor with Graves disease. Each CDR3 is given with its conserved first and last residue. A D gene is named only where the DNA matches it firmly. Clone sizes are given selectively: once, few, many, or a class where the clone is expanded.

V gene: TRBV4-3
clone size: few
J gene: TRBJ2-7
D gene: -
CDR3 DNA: TGCGCCAGCAGCCAAGATCCCGCGGGGAATTACGAGCAGTACTTC
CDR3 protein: CASSQDPAGNYEQYF

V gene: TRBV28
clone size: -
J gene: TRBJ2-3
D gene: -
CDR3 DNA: TGTGCCAGCAGTTTAACAGTTACGCAGTATTTT
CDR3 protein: CASSLTVTQYF

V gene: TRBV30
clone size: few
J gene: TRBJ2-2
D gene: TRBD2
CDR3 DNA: TGTGCCTGGAGTGGCGGGGGGGTCGGGGAGCTGTTTTTT
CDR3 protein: CAWSGGGVGELFF

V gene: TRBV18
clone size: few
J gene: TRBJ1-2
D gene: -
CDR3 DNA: TGTGCCAGCTCGCCCGATGGCCAGGGCAGCTATGGCTACACCTTC
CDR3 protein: CASSPDGQGSYGYTF

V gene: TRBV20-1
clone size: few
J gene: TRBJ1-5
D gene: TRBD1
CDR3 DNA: TGCAGTGCTAGAGATGGGGACAGGCTTAATCAGCCCCAGCATTTT
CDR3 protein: CSARDGDRLNQPQHF

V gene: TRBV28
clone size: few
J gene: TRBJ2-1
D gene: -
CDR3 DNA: TGTGCCAGCAGCAAAAGCGGGAGACAGGGCGAGCAGTTCTTC
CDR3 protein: CASSKSGRQGEQFF

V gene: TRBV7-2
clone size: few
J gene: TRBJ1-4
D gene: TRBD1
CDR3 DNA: TGTGTCAGCAGCTTAGGAGGCAGGGGGTTAACTAATGAAAAACTGTTTTTT
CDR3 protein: CVSSLGGRGLTNEKLFF

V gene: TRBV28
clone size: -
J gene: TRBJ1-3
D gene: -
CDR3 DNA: TGTGCCAGCAGTTTCTCCACCTCTGGAAACACCATATATTTT
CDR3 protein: CASSFSTSGNTIYF

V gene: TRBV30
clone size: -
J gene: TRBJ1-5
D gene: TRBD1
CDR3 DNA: TGTGCCTGGAGTCACACAGGGGGCCCTCAGCCCCAGCATTTT
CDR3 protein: CAWSHTGGPQPQHF

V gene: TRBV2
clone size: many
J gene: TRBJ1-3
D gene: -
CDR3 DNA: TGTGCCAGCAGGGAAACAGGGACGTGGGGAAACACCATATATTTT
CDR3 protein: CASRETGTWGNTIYF

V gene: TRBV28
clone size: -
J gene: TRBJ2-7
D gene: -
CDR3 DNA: TGTGCCAGCAGTGGCGGGACAACGAGGGCCGAGCAGTACTTC
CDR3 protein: CASSGGTTRAEQYF

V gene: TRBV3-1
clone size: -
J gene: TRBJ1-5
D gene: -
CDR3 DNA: TGTGCCAGCAGCCAAGGCGACAGCAACCAGCCCCAGCATTTT
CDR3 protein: CASSQGDSNQPQHF

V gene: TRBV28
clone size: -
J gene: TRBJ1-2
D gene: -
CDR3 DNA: TGTGCCAGCAGCTTAGGGAGGCGCGGTCGCGGCTACACCTTC
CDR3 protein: CASSLGRRGRGYTF

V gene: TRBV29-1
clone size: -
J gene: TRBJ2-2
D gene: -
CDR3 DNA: TGCAGCGTTCTCGGGGGTACCGGGGAGCTGTTTTTT
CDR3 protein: CSVLGGTGELFF

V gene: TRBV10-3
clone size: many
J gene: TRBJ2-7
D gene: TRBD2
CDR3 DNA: TGTGCCACCAACCAGCGGGAAGGCGAGCAGTACTTC
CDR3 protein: CATNQREGEQYF

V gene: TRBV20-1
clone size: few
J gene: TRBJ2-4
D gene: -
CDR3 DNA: TGCAGTGCACCAGCGGGTTGGGACATTCAGTACTTC
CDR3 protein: CSAPAGWDIQYF

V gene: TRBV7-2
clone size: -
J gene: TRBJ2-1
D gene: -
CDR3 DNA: TGTGCCAGCAGCTTTTTTTTAGGCACCAGTGAGCAGTTCTTC
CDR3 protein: CASSFFLGTSEQFF

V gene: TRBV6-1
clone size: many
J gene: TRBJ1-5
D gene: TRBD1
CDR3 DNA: TGTGCCAGCAGTCGCTCGGACAGGAGCAATCAGCCCCAGCATTTT
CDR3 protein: CASSRSDRSNQPQHF

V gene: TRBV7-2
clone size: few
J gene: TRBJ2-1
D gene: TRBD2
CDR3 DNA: TGTGCCAGCAGCCTAAGGGAGGGGAATGAGCAGTTCTTC
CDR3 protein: CASSLREGNEQFF

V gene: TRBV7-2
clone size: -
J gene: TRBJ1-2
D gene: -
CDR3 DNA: TGTGCCAGCAGCTTAGGGACGAATGGGGGCTACACCTTC
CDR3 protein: CASSLGTNGGYTF

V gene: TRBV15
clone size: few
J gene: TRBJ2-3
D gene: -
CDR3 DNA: TGTGCCACCAGCAGAGACACAGATACGCAGTATTTT
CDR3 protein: CATSRDTDTQYF

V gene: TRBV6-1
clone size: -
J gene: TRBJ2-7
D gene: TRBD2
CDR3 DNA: TGTGCCAGCTGGCCGGGACTAAACTACGAGCAGTACTTC
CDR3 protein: CASWPGLNYEQYF

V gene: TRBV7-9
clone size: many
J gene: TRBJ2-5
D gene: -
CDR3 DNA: TGTGCCAGCAGCTCATCGGACAGATATCAAGAGACCCAGTACTTC
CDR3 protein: CASSSSDRYQETQYF

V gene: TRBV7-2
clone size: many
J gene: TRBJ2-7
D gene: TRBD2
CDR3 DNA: TGTGCCAGCAGCTTAGCCGCCTCAGGGAGCGGGAAGGACTACGAGCAGTACTTC
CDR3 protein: CASSLAASGSGKDYEQYF

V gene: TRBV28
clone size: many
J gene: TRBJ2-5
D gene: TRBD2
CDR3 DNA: TGTGCCAGCAGTAAGGGACTAGCGTTTGCCTCCGCGACCCAGTACTTC
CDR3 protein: CASSKGLAFASATQYF

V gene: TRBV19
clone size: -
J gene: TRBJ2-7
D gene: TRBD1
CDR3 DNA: TGTGCCAGTTCGCCCTGGGACAGGGACTACGAGCAGTACTTC
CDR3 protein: CASSPWDRDYEQYF

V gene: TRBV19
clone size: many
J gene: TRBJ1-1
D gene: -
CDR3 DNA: TGTGCCAGTCGGGAGAACGGGGAGAACACTGAAGCTTTCTTT
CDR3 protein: CASRENGENTEAFF

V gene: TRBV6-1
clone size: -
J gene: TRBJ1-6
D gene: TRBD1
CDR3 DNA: TGTGCCATCAGTCGGGGACAGGGGGATAATTCACCCCTCCACTTT
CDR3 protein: CAISRGQGDNSPLHF

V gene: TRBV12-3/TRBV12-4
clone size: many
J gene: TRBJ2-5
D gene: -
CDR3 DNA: TGTGCCAGCAGTTTAACGGCAGGGAGAGAGACCCAGTACTTC
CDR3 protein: CASSLTAGRETQYF

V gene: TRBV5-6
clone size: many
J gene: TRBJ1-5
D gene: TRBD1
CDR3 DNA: TGTGCCAGCAGCGCAAGGGGACAGGGAAATCAGCCCCAGCATTTT
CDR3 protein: CASSARGQGNQPQHF

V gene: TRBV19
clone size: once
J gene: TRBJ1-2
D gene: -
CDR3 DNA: TGTGCCAGTAGTATAGAGGCACGCGACAACTATGGCTACACCTTC
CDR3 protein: CASSIEARDNYGYTF

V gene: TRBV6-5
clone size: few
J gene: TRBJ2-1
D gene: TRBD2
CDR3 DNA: TGTGCCAGCAGTTATCTGGGCTGGGAAAGCGGGAGCCCTGAGCAGTTCTTC
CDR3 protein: CASSYLGWESGSPEQFF

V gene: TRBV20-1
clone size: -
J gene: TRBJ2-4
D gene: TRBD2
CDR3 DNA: TGCAGTGCTCAGGCCGGGACTAGCGGGAGCGCAGGAGGAGCAGACATTCAGTACTTC
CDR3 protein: CSAQAGTSGSAGGADIQYF

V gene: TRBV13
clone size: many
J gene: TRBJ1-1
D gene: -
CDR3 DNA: TGTGCCAGCAGCTTAAAGCACGTCAGAATGAACACTGAAGCTTTCTTT
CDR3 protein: CASSLKHVRMNTEAFF

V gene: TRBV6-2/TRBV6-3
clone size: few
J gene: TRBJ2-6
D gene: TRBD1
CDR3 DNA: TGTGCCAGCAGTTACCTCGGGACAGGTATCTCTGGGGCCAACGTCCTGACTTTC
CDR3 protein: CASSYLGTGISGANVLTF

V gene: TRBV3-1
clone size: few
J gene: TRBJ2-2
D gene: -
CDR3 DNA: TGTGCCAGCAGCCTACAGTCGGGCACCGGGGAGCTGTTTTTT
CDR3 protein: CASSLQSGTGELFF

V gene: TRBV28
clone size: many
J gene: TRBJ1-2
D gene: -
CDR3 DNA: TGTGCCAGCAGTTTCCGGTATGGCTACACCTTC
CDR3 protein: CASSFRYGYTF

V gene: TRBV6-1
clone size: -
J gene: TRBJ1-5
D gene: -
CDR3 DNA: TGTGCCAGCAGTTGGACAGCTAGCAATCAGCCCCAGCATTTT
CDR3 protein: CASSWTASNQPQHF

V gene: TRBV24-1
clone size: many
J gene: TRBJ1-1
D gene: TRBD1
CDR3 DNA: TGTGCTTTCGACAGGGGGGCGATATTTGAAGCTTTCTTT
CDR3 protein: CAFDRGAIFEAFF

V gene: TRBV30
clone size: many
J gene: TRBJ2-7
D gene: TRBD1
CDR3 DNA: TGTGCCTGGAAAAGGCAGGGGGCATTCTTCGAGCAGTACTTC
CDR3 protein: CAWKRQGAFFEQYF

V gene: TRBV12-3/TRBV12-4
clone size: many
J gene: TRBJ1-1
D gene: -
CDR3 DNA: TGTGCCAGCAGTTTAGAAGAGGGGGGGAACACTGAAGCTTTCTTT
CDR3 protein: CASSLEEGGNTEAFF

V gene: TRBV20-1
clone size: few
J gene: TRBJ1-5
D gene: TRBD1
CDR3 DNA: TGCAGTGCTAGAACCCCCGGGACAGTTAATCAGCCCCAGCATTTT
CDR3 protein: CSARTPGTVNQPQHF

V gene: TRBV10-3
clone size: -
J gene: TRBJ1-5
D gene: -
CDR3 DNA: TGTGCCATCAGTGATTCGTTAACCAAACACAATAGCAATCAGCCCCAGCATTTT
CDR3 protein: CAISDSLTKHNSNQPQHF

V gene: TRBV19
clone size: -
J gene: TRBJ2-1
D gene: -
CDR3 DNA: TGTGCCAGTAGTATAGGACGGGGGTCCTACAATGAGCAGTTCTTC
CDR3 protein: CASSIGRGSYNEQFF

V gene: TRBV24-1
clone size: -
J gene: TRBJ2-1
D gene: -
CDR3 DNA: TGTGCCACATGGGACGCCCTCTACAATGAGCAGTTCTTC
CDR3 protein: CATWDALYNEQFF

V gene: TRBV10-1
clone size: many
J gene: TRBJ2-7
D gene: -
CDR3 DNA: TGCGCCAGCAAGAGGAAATGCTACGAGCAGTACTTC
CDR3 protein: CASKRKCYEQYF

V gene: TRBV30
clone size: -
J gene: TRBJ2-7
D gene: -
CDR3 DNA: TGTGCCTGGAGTGTACTGGGCAGGAGCTCCTACGAGCAGTACTTC
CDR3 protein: CAWSVLGRSSYEQYF

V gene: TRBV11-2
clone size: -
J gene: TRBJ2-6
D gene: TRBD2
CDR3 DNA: TGTGCCAGCAGCACCGGGACTAGCGGGAGGCTGTCTGGGGCCAACGTCCTGACTTTC
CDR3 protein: CASSTGTSGRLSGANVLTF

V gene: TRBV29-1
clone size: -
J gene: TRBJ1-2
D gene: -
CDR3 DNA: TGCAGCGTTGAAGAGGACTATGGCTACACCTTC
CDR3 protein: CSVEEDYGYTF

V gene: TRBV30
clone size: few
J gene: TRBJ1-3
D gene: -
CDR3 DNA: TGTGCCTACAGCTTCTCTGGAAACACCATATATTTT
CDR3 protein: CAYSFSGNTIYF

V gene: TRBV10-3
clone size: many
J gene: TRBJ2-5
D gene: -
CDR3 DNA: TGTGCCATCAGTTGGGCCCCCGGCGGGGAGACCCAGTACTTC
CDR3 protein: CAISWAPGGETQYF

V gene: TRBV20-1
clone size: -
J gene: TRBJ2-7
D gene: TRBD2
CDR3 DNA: TGCAGTGCAACAAGGACTAGCTCCGAGCAGTACTTC
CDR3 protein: CSATRTSSEQYF